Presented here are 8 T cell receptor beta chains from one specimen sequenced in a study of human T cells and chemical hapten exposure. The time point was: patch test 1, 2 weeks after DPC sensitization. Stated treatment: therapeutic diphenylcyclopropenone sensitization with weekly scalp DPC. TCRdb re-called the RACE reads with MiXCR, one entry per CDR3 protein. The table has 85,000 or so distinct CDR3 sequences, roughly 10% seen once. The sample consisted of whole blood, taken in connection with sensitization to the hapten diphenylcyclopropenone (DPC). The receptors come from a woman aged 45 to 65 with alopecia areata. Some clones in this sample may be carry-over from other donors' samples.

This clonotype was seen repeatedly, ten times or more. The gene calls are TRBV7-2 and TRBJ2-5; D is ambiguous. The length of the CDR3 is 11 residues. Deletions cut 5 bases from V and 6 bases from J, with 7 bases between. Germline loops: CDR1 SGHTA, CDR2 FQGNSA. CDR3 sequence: CASSLSQTQYF. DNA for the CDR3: TGTGCCAGCAGCCTTAGTCAGACCCAGTACTTC.

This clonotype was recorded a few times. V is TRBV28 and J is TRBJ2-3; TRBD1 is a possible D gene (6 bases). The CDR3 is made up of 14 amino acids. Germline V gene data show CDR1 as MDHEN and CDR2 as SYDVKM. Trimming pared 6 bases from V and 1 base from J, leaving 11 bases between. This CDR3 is CASSLDSRTDTQYF. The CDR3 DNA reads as TGTGCCAGCAGCCTGGACAGCCGCACAGATACGCAGTATTTT.

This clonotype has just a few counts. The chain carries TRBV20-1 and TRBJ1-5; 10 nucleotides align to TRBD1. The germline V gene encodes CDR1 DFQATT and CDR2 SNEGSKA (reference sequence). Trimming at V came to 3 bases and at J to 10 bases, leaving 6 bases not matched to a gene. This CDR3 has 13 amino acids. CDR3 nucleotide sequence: TGCAGTGCTAGTTACGGACAGGGGGGACCCCAGCATTTT. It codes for CSASYGQGGPQHF.

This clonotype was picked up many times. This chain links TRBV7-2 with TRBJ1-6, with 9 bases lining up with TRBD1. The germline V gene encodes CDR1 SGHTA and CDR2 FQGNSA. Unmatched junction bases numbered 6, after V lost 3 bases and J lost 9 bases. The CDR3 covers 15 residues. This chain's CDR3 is CASSFLQGAGSPLHF. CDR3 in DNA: TGTGCCAGCAGCTTCCTACAGGGGGCGGGTTCACCCCTCCACTTT.

The CDR3 protein is CASRLPNTGGNGGYTF. As DNA, the CDR3 is TGTGCAAGTCGCTTACCCAATACAGGGGGCAACGGTGGCTACACCTTC. This chain connects TRBV12-2 to TRBJ1-2; the table calls TRBD1, which could not be checked here. TRBV12-2 is annotated as a pseudogene. CDR3 length: 16 residues.

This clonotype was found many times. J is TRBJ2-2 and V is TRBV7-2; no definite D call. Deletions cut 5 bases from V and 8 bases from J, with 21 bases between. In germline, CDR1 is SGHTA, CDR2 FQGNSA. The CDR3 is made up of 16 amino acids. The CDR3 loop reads CASSLQAPVVVGELFF. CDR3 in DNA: TGTGCCAGCAGCCTCCAGGCCCCTGTCGTTGTAGGGGAGCTGTTTTTT.

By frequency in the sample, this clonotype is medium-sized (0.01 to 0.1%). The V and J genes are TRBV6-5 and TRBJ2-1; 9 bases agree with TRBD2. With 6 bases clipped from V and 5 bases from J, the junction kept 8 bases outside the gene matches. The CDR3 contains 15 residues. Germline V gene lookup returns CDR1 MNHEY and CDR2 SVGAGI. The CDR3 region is CASRSNSGGNNEQFF. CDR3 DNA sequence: TGTGCCAGCAGATCGAATAGCGGGGGAAACAATGAGCAGTTCTTC.

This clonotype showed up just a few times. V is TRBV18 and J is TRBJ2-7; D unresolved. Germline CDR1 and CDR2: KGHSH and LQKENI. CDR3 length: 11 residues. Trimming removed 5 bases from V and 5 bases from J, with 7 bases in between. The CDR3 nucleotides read TGTGCCAGCTCATCACTGGACGAGCAGTACTTC. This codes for CASSSLDEQYF.